The T cell receptor (beta chain) described here comes from a study of cytomegalovirus exposure and HLA in healthy donors. A word on this clone: Its cognate antigen is unknown.

This CDR3 is 10 amino acids long. Looked up from germline, CDR1 is SQVTM and CDR2 is ANQGSEA. V was trimmed by 7 bases and J by 8 bases, leaving 9 bases between them. TCRdb's copy holds only in-frame clones and misses some; the assay was immunoSEQ multiplex PCR. The repertoire holds tens of thousands of clones, with under 95% as singletons. Study outcomes and limitations: The study designated 150 or so TCR beta chains cytomegalovirus-associated.

The chain joins TRBV29-1 to TRBJ2-1; D is uncertain. The clonotype was recovered from a woman in her thirties in good health and CMV-seropositive. The sequenced sample consisted of PBMCs. The CDR3, as DNA: TGCAGCGGTGGGCACGATGAGCAGTTCTTC. Translation: CSGGHDEQFF.